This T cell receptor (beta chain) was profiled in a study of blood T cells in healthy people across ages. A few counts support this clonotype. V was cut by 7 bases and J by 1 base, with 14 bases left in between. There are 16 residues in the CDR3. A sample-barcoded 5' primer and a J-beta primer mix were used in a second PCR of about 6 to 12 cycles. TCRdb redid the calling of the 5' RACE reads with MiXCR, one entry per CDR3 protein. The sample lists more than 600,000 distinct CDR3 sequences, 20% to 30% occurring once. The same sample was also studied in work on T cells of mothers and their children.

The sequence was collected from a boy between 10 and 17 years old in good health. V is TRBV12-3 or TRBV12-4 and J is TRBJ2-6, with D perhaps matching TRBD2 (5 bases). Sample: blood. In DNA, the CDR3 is TGTGCCAGCATGGAACCGGGAATTTCTGGGGCCAACGTCCTGACTTTC. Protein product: CASMEPGISGANVLTF.